Below, 13 T cell receptor beta chains from the same sample are listed, as sequenced in a study of blood T cell repertoires in COVID-19. This table comes from immunoSEQ multiplex PCR, and its TCRdb copy is limited to in-frame clones, with some not included. Of 300,000 to 400,000 clones in the sample, approximately 88% were seen once. The specimen sequenced was PBMCs or T cells enriched from blood (not recorded which). These receptors were collected from a woman between 25 and 40 years old with acute COVID-19.

V gene TRBV7-6 combines with J gene TRBJ1-1; D is undetermined. The germline CDR1 and CDR2 sequences are SGHVS and FNYEAQ. Trimming removed 1 base at V and 0 bases at J, with 6 bases between. The CDR3 has 14 residues. CDR3 bases: TGTGCCAGCAGCTTAGGGGAGTTGAACACTGAAGCTTTCTTT. It specifies CASSLGELNTEAFF.

The V call is TRBV12-3 or TRBV12-4, the J call TRBJ2-3, with TRBD1 as a possible D gene (5 bases). V lost 10 bases to trimming and J lost 4 bases, with 15 bases between them. The CDR3 totals 13 residues. CDR3: CAITQRGADTQYF. DNA of the CDR3: TGTGCCATCACTCAAAGGGGCGCAGATACGCAGTATTTT.

J is TRBJ1-4 and V is TRBV5-1; the D is unclear. The CDR3 totals 15 residues. The V gene's germline CDR1 is SGHRS and CDR2 YFSETQ. The V end was cut by 1 base, the J end by 0 bases, with 7 bases between. CDR3 in amino acids: CASSLSLATNEKLFF. In nucleotides, the CDR3 is TGCGCCAGCAGCTTGAGCCTTGCAACTAATGAAAAACTGTTTTTT. Looking up the rest from reference TRBV5-1 and TRBJ1-4 gives the full variable domain: KAGVTQTPRYLIKTRGQQVTLSCSPISGHRSVSWYQQTPGQGLQFLFEYFSETQRNKGNFPGRFSGRQFSNSRSEMNVSTLELGDSALYLCASSLSLATNEKLFFGSGTQLSVL.

The chain links TRBV4-3 to TRBJ2-1; TRBD2 matches 12 bases. CDR3 length: 16 residues. V lost 1 base and J lost 10; bases outside the gene matches: 8. Germline CDR1 is LGHNA and CDR2 is YSLEER. The DNA of the CDR3 is TGCGCCAGCAGCCAAGCGGCTAGCGGGGGGGTGTGGGAGCAGTTCTTC. It encodes CASSQAASGGVWEQFF.

The genes are TRBV12-3 or TRBV12-4 and TRBJ1-2, with 9 bases lining up with TRBD1. This CDR3 has 13 residues. The J segment lost 7 bases and the V segment lost 5 bases, leaving 5 bases of the junction unmatched. The CDR3 region has the DNA TGTGCCAGCAGTCGGGACAGGGTGTCTGGCTACACCTTC. Amino acids: CASSRDRVSGYTF.

V gene TRBV7-2 combines with J gene TRBJ2-3; 10 bases match TRBD2. The V gene end was trimmed by 5 bases and the J gene end by 3 bases; junction bases not matched to a gene: 8. The germline V gene encodes CDR1 SGHTA and CDR2 FQGNSA. The CDR3 is made up of 16 amino acids. This chain's CDR3 is CASSPRAGGVTDTQYF. The CDR3 region has the DNA TGTGCCAGCAGCCCCAGAGCGGGGGGGGTTACAGATACGCAGTATTTT.

The V gene is TRBV7-9, the J gene TRBJ1-1; 7 bases are a match to TRBD1. With V trimmed by 5 bases and J by 0 bases, 6 bases remained unmatched. The CDR3 loop spans 15 amino acids. The germline V gene has CDR1 SEHNR and CDR2 FQNEAQ (reference sequence). The CDR3 spells CASSPPGQLNTEAFF. DNA of the CDR3: TGTGCCAGCAGCCCCCCGGGACAGTTGAACACTGAAGCTTTCTTT.

V is TRBV29-1 and J is TRBJ2-1, with D possibly TRBD1 on 6 matching bases. CDR1 SQVTM and CDR2 ANQGSEA come from the germline V gene. This CDR3 has 16 residues. Trimming removed 7 bases at V and 4 bases at J, with 23 bases between. CDR3 nucleotide sequence: TGCAGCGCCATGGGGTTTACAGGGCCCCCTTACAATGAGCAGTTCTTC. This codes for CSAMGFTGPPYNEQFF.

This clone was counted only a few times. This sequence joins TRBV7-8 and TRBJ2-2; a weak D match, TRBD1 (8 bases). The CDR3 has 17 residues. The V and J ends lost 4 bases and 4 bases respectively, with 19 bases between them. CDR1 and CDR2 (germline): SGHVS, FQNEAQ. The CDR3 sequence: CASSSIGQGGVTGELFF. CDR3 nucleotides: TGTGCCAGCAGCTCTATTGGACAGGGAGGGGTCACCGGGGAGCTGTTTTTT. Based on the CDR3 plus reference TRBV7-8 and TRBJ2-2, the full variable domain is GAGVSQSPRYKVAKRGQDVALRCDPISGHVSLFWYQQALGQGPEFLTYFQNEAQLDKSGLPSDRFFAERPEGSVSTLKIQRTQQEDSAVYLCASSSIGQGGVTGELFFGEGSRLTVL.

The V and J genes are TRBV9 and TRBJ2-1, with 8 nucleotides matching TRBD2. CDR1 and CDR2 (germline): SGDLS, YYNGEE. There are 15 residues in the CDR3. V trimming: 3 bases; J trimming: 4 bases; junction bases outside the gene matches: 6. CDR3 nucleotides: TGTGCCAGCAGCGACCAGCGGGGGCCTTACAATGAGCAGTTCTTC. Residues: CASSDQRGPYNEQFF.

This chain joins TRBV3-1 (or the pseudogene TRBV3-2) and TRBJ1-4, with D maybe TRBD1 (5 bases). The CDR3 length is 12 residues. V lost 3 bases and J 9 bases, leaving 8 bases between the germline ends. Germline V CDR1 and CDR2: LGHDT, YNNKEL (reference sequence). This CDR3 reads CASSQGGQKLFF. The CDR3 DNA sequence: TGTGCCAGCAGCCAGGGGGGACAAAAACTGTTTTTT.

The chain recombines TRBV6-2 or TRBV6-3 with TRBJ2-7, with D possibly TRBD2 on 7 matching bases. The ends were cut back, 4 bases at V and 0 bases at J, with 16 bases in the middle. Germline loops: CDR1 MNHEY, CDR2 SVGEGT. The CDR3 loop spans 16 amino acids. The CDR3 nucleotides are TGTGCCAGCAGTTTCCAGCGGGACACACCCTCCTACGAGCAGTACTTC. This gives the protein CASSFQRDTPSYEQYF.

This chain uses TRBV7-2 with TRBJ2-1, with 7 bases aligning to TRBD1. This CDR3 is 16 amino acids long. The V gene's germline CDR1 is SGHTA and CDR2 FQGNSA. V shed 6 bases and J 3 bases; nucleotides not matched to a gene: 11. CDR3 sequence: CASSLITGTVYNEQFF. The CDR3 DNA is TGTGCCAGCAGTCTTATTACCGGGACAGTCTACAATGAGCAGTTCTTC.